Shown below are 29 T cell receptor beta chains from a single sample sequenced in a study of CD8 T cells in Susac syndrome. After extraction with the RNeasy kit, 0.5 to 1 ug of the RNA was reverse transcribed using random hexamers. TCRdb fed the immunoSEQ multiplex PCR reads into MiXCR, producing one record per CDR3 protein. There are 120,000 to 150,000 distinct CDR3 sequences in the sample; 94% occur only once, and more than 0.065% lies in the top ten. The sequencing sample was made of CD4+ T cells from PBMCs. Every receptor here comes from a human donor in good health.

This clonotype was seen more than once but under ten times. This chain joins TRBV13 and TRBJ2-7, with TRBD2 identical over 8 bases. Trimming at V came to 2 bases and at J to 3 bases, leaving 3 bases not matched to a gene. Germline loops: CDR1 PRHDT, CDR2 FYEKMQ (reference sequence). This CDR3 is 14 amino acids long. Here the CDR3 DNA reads TGTGCCAGCAGCTTAAGCGGGAGTGGCTACGAGCAGTACTTC. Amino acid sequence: CASSLSGSGYEQYF.

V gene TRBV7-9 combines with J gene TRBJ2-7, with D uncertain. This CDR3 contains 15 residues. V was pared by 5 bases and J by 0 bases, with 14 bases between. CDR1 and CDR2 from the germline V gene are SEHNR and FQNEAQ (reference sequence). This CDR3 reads CASSPKARISYEQYF. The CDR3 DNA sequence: TGTGCCAGCAGCCCAAAAGCCAGAATCTCCTACGAGCAGTACTTC.

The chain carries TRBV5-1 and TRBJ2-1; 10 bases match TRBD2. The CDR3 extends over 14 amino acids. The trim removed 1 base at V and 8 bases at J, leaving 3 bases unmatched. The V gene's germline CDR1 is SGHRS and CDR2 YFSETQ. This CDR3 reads CASSLTSGNHEQFF. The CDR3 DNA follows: TGCGCCAGCAGCTTGACTAGCGGGAACCATGAGCAGTTCTTC.

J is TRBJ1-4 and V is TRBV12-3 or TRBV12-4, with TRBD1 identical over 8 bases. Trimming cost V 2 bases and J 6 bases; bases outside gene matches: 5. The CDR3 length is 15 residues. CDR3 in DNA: TGTGCCAGCAGTTTATTTGCAGGGGGCGATGAAAAACTGTTTTTT. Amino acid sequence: CASSLFAGGDEKLFF.

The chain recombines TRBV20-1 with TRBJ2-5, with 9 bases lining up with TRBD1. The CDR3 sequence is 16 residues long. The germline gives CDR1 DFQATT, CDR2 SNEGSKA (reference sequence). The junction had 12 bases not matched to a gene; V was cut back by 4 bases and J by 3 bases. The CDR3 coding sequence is TGCAGTGCTACGCTACTGACAGGGGGTACTGAAGAGACCCAGTACTTC. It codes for CSATLLTGGTEETQYF.

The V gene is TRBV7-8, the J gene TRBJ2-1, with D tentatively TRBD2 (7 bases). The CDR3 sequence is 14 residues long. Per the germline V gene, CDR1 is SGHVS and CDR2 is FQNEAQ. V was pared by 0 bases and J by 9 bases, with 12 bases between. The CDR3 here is CASSLAGGAREQFF. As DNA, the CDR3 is TGTGCCAGCAGCTTAGCGGGGGGGGCGCGTGAGCAGTTCTTC.

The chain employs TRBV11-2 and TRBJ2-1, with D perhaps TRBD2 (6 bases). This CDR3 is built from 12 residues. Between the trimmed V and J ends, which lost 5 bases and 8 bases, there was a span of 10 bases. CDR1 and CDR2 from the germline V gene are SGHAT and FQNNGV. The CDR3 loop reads CASSPRGHEQFF. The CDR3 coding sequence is TGTGCCAGCAGCCCGCGGGGCCATGAGCAGTTCTTC.

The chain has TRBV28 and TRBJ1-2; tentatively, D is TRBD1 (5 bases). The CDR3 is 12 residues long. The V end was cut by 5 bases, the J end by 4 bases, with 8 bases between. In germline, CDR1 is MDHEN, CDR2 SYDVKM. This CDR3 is CASSNRFYGYTF. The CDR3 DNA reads TGTGCCAGCAGTAACAGGTTCTATGGCTACACCTTC.

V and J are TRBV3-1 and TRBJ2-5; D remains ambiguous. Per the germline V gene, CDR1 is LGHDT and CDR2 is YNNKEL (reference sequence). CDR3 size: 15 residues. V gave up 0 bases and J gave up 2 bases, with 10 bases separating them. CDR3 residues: CASSQDMARQETQYF. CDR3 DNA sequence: TGTGCCAGCAGCCAAGATATGGCTAGACAAGAGACCCAGTACTTC.

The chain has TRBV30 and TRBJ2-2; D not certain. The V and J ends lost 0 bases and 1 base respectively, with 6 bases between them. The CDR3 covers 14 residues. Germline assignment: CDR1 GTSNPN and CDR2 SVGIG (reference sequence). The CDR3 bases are TGTGCCTGGAGTGTTCGACAGAACACCGGGGAGCTGTTTTTT. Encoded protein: CAWSVRQNTGELFF.

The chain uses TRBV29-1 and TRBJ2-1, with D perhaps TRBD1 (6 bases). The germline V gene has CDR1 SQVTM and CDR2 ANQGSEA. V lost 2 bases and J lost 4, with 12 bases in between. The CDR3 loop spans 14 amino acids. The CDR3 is CSVERDILYNEQFF. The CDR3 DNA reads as TGCAGCGTTGAACGGGACATCCTATACAATGAGCAGTTCTTC.

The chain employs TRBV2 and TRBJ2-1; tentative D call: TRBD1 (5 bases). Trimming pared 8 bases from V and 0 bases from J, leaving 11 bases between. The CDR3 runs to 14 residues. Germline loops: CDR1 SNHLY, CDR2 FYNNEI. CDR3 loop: CASLVQGSYNEQFF. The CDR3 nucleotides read TGTGCCAGCCTCGTCCAGGGCTCCTACAATGAGCAGTTCTTC.

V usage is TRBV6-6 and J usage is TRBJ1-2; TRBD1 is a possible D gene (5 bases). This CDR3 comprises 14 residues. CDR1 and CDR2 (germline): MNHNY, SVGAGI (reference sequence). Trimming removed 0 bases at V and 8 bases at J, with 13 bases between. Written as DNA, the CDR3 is TGTGCCAGCAGTTACTCGGGGGGGAGGGGAGGCTACACCTTC. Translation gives CASSYSGGRGGYTF.

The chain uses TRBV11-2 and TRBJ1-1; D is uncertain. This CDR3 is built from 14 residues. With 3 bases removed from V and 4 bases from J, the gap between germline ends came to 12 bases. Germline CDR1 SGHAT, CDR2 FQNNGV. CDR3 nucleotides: TGTGCCAGCAGCTTGTCGGGGTTTCTCACTGAAGCTTTCTTT. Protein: CASSLSGFLTEAFF.

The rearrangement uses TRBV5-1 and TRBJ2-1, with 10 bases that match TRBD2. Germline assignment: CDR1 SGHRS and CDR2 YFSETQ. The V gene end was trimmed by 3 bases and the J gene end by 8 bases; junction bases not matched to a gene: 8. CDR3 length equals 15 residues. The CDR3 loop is CASSSSGSPFYEQFF. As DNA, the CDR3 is TGCGCCAGCAGCTCTAGCGGGAGCCCATTTTATGAGCAGTTCTTC.

CDR3 bases: TGTGCCAGCAGTGGATTAGCGGGAGACAGGGGCCACGAGCAGTACTTC. This gives the protein CASSGLAGDRGHEQYF. This chain connects TRBV6-1 to TRBJ2-7; weak D call: TRBD2 (9 bases). The CDR3 loop spans 16 amino acids. Deletions cut 4 bases from V and 5 bases from J, with 21 bases between. Germline CDR1 and CDR2: MNHNS and SASEGT.

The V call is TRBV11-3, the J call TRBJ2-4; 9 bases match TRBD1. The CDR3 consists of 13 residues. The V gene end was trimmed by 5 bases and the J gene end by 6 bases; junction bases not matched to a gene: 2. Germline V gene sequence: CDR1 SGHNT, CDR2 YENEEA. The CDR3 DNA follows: TGTGCCAGCAGCCGACAGGGGGGAAACATTCAGTACTTC. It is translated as CASSRQGGNIQYF.

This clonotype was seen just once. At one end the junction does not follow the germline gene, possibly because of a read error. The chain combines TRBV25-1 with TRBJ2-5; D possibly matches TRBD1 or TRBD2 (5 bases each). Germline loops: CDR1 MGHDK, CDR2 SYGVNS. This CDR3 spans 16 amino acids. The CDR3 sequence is CASSAIGAIMGETQHF. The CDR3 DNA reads TGTGCCAGCAGTGCAATCGGGGCCATTATGGGGGAGACCCAGCACTTC.

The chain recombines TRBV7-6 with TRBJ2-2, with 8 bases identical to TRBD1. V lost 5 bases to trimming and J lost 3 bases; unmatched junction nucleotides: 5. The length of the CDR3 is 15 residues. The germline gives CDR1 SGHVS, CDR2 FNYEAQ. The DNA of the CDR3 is TGTGCCAGCAGCCCAGACAGGGGCTACACCGGGGAGCTGTTTTTT. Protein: CASSPDRGYTGELFF.

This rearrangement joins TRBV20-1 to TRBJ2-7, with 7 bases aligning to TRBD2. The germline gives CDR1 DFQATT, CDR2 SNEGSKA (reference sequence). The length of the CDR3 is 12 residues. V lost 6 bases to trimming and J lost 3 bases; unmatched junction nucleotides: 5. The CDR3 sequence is CSASPSGYEQYF. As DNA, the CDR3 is TGCAGTGCCTCGCCTAGCGGCTACGAGCAGTACTTC.

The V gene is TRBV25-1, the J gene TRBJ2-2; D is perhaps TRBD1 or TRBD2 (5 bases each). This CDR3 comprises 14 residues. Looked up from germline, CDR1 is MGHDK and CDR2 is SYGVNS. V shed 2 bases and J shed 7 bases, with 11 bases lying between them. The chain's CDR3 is CASSETGPLGELFF. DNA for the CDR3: TGTGCCAGCAGTGAAACGGGACCCCTCGGGGAGCTGTTTTTT.

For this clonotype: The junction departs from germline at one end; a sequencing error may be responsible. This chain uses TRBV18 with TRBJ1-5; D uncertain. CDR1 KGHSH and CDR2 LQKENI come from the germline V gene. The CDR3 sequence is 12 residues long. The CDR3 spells CASSPPNQPQHF. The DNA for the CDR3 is TGTGCCAGTTCACCCCCCAATCAGCCCCAGCATTTT.

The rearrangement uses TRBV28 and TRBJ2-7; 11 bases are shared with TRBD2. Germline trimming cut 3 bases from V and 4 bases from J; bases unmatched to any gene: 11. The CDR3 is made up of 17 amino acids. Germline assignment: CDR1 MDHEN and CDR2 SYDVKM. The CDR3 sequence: CASSFAETSGIGYEQYF. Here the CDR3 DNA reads TGTGCCAGCAGTTTCGCGGAGACTAGCGGGATAGGGTACGAGCAGTACTTC. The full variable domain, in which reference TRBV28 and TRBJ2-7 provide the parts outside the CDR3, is DVKVTQSSRYLVKRTGEKVFLECVQDMDHENMFWYRQDPGLGLRLIYFSYDVKMKEKGDIPEGYSVSREKKERFSLILESASTNQTSMYLCASSFAETSGIGYEQYFGPGTRLTVT.

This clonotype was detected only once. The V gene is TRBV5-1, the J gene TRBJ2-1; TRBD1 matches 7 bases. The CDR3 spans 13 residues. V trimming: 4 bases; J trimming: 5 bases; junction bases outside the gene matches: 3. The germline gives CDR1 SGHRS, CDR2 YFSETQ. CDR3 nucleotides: TGCGCCAGCAGCAGGGGGCAGAACAATGAGCAGTTCTTC. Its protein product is CASSRGQNNEQFF.

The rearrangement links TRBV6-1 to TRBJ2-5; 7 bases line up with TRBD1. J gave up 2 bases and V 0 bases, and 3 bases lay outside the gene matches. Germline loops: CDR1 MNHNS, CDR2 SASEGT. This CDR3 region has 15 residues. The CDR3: CASSEARDRQETQYF. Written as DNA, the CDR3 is TGTGCCAGCAGTGAAGCCCGGGACAGACAAGAGACCCAGTACTTC.

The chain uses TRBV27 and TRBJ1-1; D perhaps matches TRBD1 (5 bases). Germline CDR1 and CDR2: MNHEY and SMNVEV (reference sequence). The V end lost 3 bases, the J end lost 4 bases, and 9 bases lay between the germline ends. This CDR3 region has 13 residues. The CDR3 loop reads CASSLRGSTEAFF. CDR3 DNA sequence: TGTGCCAGCAGTTTGCGGGGCAGCACTGAAGCTTTCTTT.

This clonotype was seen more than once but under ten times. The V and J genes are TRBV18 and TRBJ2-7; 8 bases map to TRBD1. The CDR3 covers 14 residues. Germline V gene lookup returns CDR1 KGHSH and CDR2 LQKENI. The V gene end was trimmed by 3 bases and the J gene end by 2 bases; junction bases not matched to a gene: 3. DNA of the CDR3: TGTGCCAGCTCACCTCGGACAGGGACCTACGAGCAGTACTTC. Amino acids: CASSPRTGTYEQYF.

For the CDR3, the DNA is TGCAGTGCTAGAGATATAAGCGGGAGCTACGAGCAGTACTTC. This sequence encodes CSARDISGSYEQYF. The rearrangement joins TRBV20-1 to TRBJ2-7; 8 positions match TRBD2. This CDR3 is built from 14 residues. The V and J ends lost 0 bases and 3 bases, in that order; junction bases with no gene match: 4. Germline assignment: CDR1 DFQATT and CDR2 SNEGSKA (reference sequence).

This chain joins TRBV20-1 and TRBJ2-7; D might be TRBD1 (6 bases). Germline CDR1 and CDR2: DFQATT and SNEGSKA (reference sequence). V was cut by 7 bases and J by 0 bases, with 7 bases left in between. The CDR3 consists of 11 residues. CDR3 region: CSGQASYEQYF. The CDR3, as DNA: TGCAGTGGACAGGCCTCCTACGAGCAGTACTTC.